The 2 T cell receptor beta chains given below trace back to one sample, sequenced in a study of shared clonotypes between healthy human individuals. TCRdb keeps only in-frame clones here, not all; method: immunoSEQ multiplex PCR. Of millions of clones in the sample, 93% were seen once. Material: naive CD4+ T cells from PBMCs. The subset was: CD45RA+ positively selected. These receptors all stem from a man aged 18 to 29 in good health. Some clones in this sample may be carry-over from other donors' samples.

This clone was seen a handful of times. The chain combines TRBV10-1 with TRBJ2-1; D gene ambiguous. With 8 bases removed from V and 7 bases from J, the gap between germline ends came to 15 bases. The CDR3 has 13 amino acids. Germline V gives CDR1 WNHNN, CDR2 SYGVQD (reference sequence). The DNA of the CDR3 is TGCGCCAGCGGAGACGATCCGAATAATGAGCAGTTCTTC. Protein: CASGDDPNNEQFF.

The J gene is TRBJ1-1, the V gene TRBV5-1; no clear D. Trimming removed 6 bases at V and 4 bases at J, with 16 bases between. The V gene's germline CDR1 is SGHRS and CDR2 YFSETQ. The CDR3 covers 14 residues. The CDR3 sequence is CASTSGEYSTEAFF. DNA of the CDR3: TGCGCCAGCACCTCCGGTGAGTACAGCACTGAAGCTTTCTTT.